The 8 T cell receptor beta chains below were found in one sample sequenced in a study of blood T cell repertoires in COVID-19. Here immunoSEQ multiplex PCR was the method, and the copy in TCRdb shows in-frame clones only, minus some. The table lists about 130,000 clones, around 75% of them singletons. Source material: peripheral blood. These receptors all come from a woman in her 70s with COVID-19, enrolled during active disease.

The chain is built from TRBV6-5 and TRBJ1-6, with D hard to call. Per the germline V gene, CDR1 is MNHEY and CDR2 is SVGAGI. The CDR3 has 15 residues. The V and J ends lost 4 bases and 7 bases respectively, with 14 bases between them. The DNA of the CDR3 is TGTGCCAGCAGTTCCCGGGGTAGGCCCAATTCACCCCTCCACTTT. Amino acids: CASSSRGRPNSPLHF.

The chain employs TRBV2 and TRBJ1-2, with TRBD1 identical over 8 bases. Losses at the gene ends were 2 bases for V and 6 bases for J; bases not matched to a gene: 8. The germline V gene encodes CDR1 SNHLY and CDR2 FYNNEI. This CDR3 comprises 15 residues. CDR3 coding DNA: TGTGCCAGCAGTGAAAGGCCAGGGGGCGCAGATGGCTACACCTTC. Amino acids: CASSERPGGADGYTF. The variable domain in full, with the rest retrieved from reference TRBV2 and TRBJ1-2, is EPEVTQTPSHQVTQMGQEVILRCVPISNHLYFYWYRQILGQKVEFLVSFYNNEISEKSEIFDDQFSVERPDGSNFTLKIRSTKLEDSAMYFCASSERPGGADGYTFGSGTRLTVV.

The chain is built from TRBV6-2 or TRBV6-3 and TRBJ1-2; D unclear. The germline gives CDR1 MNHEY, CDR2 SVGEGT. Trimming pared 5 bases from V and 4 bases from J, leaving 5 bases between. The CDR3 consists of 11 residues. CDR3 bases: TGTGCCAGCAGTACTGGCTATGGCTACACCTTC. It encodes CASSTGYGYTF.

The genes are TRBV7-5 and TRBJ2-1; the DNA was not used to check the table's D call, TRBD1. TRBV7-5 is annotated as a pseudogene. The CDR3 covers 18 residues. CDR3 residues: CVRSLWTSQGGGYNEQFF. The CDR3 nucleotides are TGTGTCAGAAGCTTATGGACAAGCCAAGGGGGCGGCTACAATGAGCAGTTCTTC.

V gene TRBV4-3 combines with J gene TRBJ1-2; 8 bases fit TRBD1. CDR1 is LGHNA, CDR2 YSLEER, per germline. V was pared by 0 bases and J by 4 bases, with 10 bases of the junction left unmatched. The length of the CDR3 is 17 residues. The CDR3 sequence is CASSQESGRGHPYGYTF. In DNA form, the CDR3 reads TGCGCCAGCAGCCAAGAAAGTGGCAGGGGGCATCCCTATGGCTACACCTTC.

The V call is TRBV6-5, the J call TRBJ1-5; D possibly corresponds to TRBD1 (6 bases). Trimming removed 5 bases from V and 5 bases from J, with 10 bases in between. The CDR3 is 13 residues long. CDR1 and CDR2 (germline): MNHEY, SVGAGI. The CDR3 spells CASSNREDQPQHF. The CDR3 nucleotides are TGTGCCAGCAGTAACAGGGAAGATCAGCCCCAGCATTTT.

The chain is built from TRBV7-9 and TRBJ2-2; 12 nucleotides match TRBD2. The CDR3 runs to 16 residues. Germline V gene data show CDR1 as SEHNR and CDR2 as FQNEAQ (reference sequence). J lost 6 bases, V lost 5 bases, and 7 bases had no gene match. The CDR3 DNA reads TGTGCCAGCAGCCCCCTAGCGGGGGGGGAGGCCGGGGAGCTGTTTTTT. It yields the protein CASSPLAGGEAGELFF.

The chain recombines TRBV5-1 with TRBJ1-1, with TRBD1 matching 7 bases. With 4 bases clipped from V and 4 bases from J, the junction kept 4 bases outside the gene matches. This CDR3 has 13 residues. Germline CDR1 and CDR2: SGHRS and YFSETQ. CDR3 loop: CASSATGFTEAFF. Written as DNA, the CDR3 is TGCGCCAGCAGCGCGACAGGGTTCACTGAAGCTTTCTTT.